This entry lists 10 T cell receptor beta chains sequenced from one sample in a study of blood T cell repertoires in COVID-19. The method was immunoSEQ multiplex PCR; TCRdb's version includes in-frame clones alone and lacks a portion of them. The sample has 210,000 or so clones, 86% seen once. The sequencing input was PBMCs or T cells enriched from blood (not recorded which). The receptors derive from a woman in her forties or fifties in a cohort exposed to, infected with or recovered from COVID-19 (not recorded which).

The chain links TRBV5-1 to TRBJ1-1, with 7 bases fitting TRBD1. CDR1 and CDR2 from the germline V gene are SGHRS and YFSETQ. The V gene end was trimmed by 4 bases and the J gene end by 5 bases; junction bases not matched to a gene: 5. The CDR3 runs 13 residues. The CDR3 here is CASSRRQGTEAFF. The CDR3 coding sequence is TGCGCCAGCAGCCGGCGACAGGGAACTGAAGCTTTCTTT.

V gene TRBV2 combines with J gene TRBJ2-7; 10 bases match TRBD1. Trimming cost V 5 bases and J 0 bases; bases outside gene matches: 10. This CDR3 contains 17 residues. The germline CDR1 and CDR2 sequences are SNHLY and FYNNEI. DNA of the CDR3: TGTGCCAGCAGTCCCGGGACAGGGGCCCTTTCCTCCTACGAGCAGTACTTC. Protein sequence: CASSPGTGALSSYEQYF.

This chain joins TRBV19 and TRBJ2-5; TRBD1 matches 9 bases. V trimming: 5 bases; J trimming: 5 bases; junction bases outside the gene matches: 9. CDR1 is LNHDA and CDR2 is SQIVND in the germline V gene (reference sequence). The CDR3 sequence is 15 residues long. The CDR3 reads CASSPRDRVVETQYF. CDR3 bases: TGTGCCAGTAGTCCCCGGGACAGGGTCGTGGAGACCCAGTACTTC.

The chain carries TRBV11-2 and TRBJ1-1; a weak D match, TRBD1 (6 bases). Trimming took 5 bases from V and 4 from J, leaving 17 bases between them. Germline V gene lookup returns CDR1 SGHAT and CDR2 FQNNGV. CDR3 length equals 15 residues. CDR3 coding DNA: TGTGCCAGCAGCCTTCAGGGGCGACTCGTCACTGAAGCTTTCTTT. Its protein is CASSLQGRLVTEAFF.

V usage is TRBV4-1 and J usage is TRBJ1-2; maybe TRBD1 (6 bases). The CDR3 has 16 residues. V was clipped by 0 bases and J by 7 bases, with 18 bases between them. Germline V gives CDR1 MGHRA, CDR2 YSYEKL. CDR3 coding DNA: TGCGCCAGCAGCCAAGATGGGGGGGCGTTCAGCACTGGCTACACCTTC. Its translation: CASSQDGGAFSTGYTF.

J is TRBJ1-2 and V is TRBV5-1; D possibly corresponds to TRBD1 (5 bases). The CDR3 consists of 14 residues. V was pared by 0 bases and J by 4 bases, with 10 bases between. CDR1 is SGHRS, CDR2 YFSETQ, per germline. The CDR3 protein is CASSLAAGPYGYTF. The CDR3 bases are TGCGCCAGCAGCTTGGCGGCAGGGCCCTATGGCTACACCTTC.

This chain uses TRBV9 with TRBJ2-2, with D tentatively TRBD1 (6 bases). CDR1 is SGDLS and CDR2 is YYNGEE in the germline V gene. Trimming cost V 3 bases and J 2 bases, with 11 bases left between them. This CDR3 is built from 15 residues. DNA for the CDR3: TGTGCCAGCAGCGCGCAGGGGTTAAACACCGGGGAGCTGTTTTTT. It is translated as CASSAQGLNTGELFF. Combining the CDR3 with reference TRBV9 and TRBJ2-2 gives the whole variable domain DSGVTQTPKHLITATGQRVTLRCSPRSGDLSVYWYQQSLDQGLQFLIQYYNGEERAKGNILERFSAQQFPDLHSELNLSSLELGDSALYFCASSAQGLNTGELFFGEGSRLTVL.

The rearrangement uses TRBV2 and TRBJ1-1; possible D gene TRBD1, 5 bases. CDR3 length: 14 residues. Trimming pared 6 bases from V and 3 bases from J, leaving 14 bases between. Germline-derived CDR1 and CDR2 are SNHLY and FYNNEI. The CDR3 DNA follows: TGTGCCAGCAGACCTCAAGGGGATGACACTGAAGCTTTCTTT. As protein: CASRPQGDDTEAFF.

The chain joins TRBV7-3 to TRBJ2-1; 10 nucleotides match TRBD2. CDR1 SGHTA and CDR2 FQGTGA come from the germline V gene. The ends lost 6 bases at V and 1 base at J; junction bases unmatched: 6. There are 16 residues in the CDR3. CDR3 bases: TGTGCCAGCAGAAATAGCGGGGGGACTTCCTACAATGAGCAGTTCTTC. It is translated as CASRNSGGTSYNEQFF.

J is TRBJ1-1 and V is TRBV5-4; D might be TRBD1 (6 bases). The germline gives CDR1 SGHNT, CDR2 YYREEE (reference sequence). With 6 bases removed from V and 4 bases from J, the gap between germline ends came to 19 bases. This CDR3 has 15 amino acids. The CDR3 reads CASNFSPQGLTEAFF. The CDR3 DNA reads as TGTGCCAGCAACTTCTCACCACAGGGTCTCACTGAAGCTTTCTTT. Looking up the rest from reference TRBV5-4 and TRBJ1-1 gives the full variable domain: ETGVTQSPTHLIKTRGQQVTLRCSSQSGHNTVSWYQQALGQGPQFIFQYYREEENGRGNFPPRFSGLQFPNYSSELNVNALELDDSALYLCASNFSPQGLTEAFFGQGTRLTVV.